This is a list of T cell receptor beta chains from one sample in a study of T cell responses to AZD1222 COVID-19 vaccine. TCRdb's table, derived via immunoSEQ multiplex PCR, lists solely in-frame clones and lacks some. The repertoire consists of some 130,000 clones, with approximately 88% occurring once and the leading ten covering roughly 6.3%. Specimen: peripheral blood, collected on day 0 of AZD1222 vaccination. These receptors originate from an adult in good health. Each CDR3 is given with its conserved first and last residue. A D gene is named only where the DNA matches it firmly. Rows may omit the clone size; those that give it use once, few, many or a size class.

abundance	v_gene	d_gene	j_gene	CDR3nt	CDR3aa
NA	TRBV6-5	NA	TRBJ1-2	TGTGCCAGCAGTCCCCAAAGACCCGGGGGCTACACCTTC	CASSPQRPGGYTF
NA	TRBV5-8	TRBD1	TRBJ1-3	TGTGCCAGCAACTCGGGACAGAGAGTAAACACCATATATTTT	CASNSGQRVNTIYF
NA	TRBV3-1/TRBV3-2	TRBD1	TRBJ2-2	TGTGCCAGCAGCCACAGACAGGGTATAGCCGGGGAGCTGTTTTTT	CASSHRQGIAGELFF
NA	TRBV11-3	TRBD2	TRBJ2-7	TGTGCCAGCAGCCCCGGGGGGCTAGCGGGGACCTACGAGCAGTACTTC	CASSPGGLAGTYEQYF
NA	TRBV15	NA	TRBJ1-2	TGTGCCACCCAGAGCAGGAATAATGGCTACACCTTC	CATQSRNNGYTF
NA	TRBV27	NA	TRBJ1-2	TGTGCCAGCAGTTTATCAAGATCGGGGATTTTAAACTATGGCTACACCTTC	CASSLSRSGILNYGYTF
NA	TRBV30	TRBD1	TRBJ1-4	TGTGCCTGGACCTCACAGGGGGTCCGAAATGAAAAACTGTTTTTT	CAWTSQGVRNEKLFF
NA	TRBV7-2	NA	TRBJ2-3	TGTGCCAGCAGCTTAGTTGGACAGAGGACGGATACGCAGTATTTT	CASSLVGQRTDTQYF
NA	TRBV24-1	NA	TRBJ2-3	TGTGCCACCAGTGCCGCGGGGACGGTAGATACGCAGTATTTT	CATSAAGTVDTQYF
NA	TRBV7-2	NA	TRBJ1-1	TGTGCCAGCAGCCCCGACGTGGGGGGTAACACTGAAGCTTTCTTT	CASSPDVGGNTEAFF
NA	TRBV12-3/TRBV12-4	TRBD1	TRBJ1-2	TGTGCCAGCAGAGACCGGACAGGCTATGGCTACACCTTC	CASRDRTGYGYTF
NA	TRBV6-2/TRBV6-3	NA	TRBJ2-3	TGTGCCAGCAGTTCTGACAGTACGCAGTATTTT	CASSSDSTQYF
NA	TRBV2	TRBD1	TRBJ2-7	TGTGCCAGCAGTGGAAAAGACAGGGAAGGTTACGAGCAGTACTTC	CASSGKDREGYEQYF
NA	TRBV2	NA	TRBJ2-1	TGTGCCAGCAGTGGGACGTACGGTGGGAATGAGCAGTTCTTC	CASSGTYGGNEQFF
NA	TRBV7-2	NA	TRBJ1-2	TGTGCCAGCAGCTTAGGATACGGCAGAGAAAGCTATGGCTACACCTTC	CASSLGYGRESYGYTF
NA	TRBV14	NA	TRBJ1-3	TGTGCCAGCAGCCAAGCCTTCTCTGGAAACACCATATATTTT	CASSQAFSGNTIYF
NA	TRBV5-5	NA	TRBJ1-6	TGTGCCAGCAGCCTGCTCCAGGGCACCTATAATTCACCCCTCCACTTT	CASSLLQGTYNSPLHF
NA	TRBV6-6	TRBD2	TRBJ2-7	TGTGCCAGCCTAGAACCGGGACTAGGTTACGAGCAGTACTTC	CASLEPGLGYEQYF
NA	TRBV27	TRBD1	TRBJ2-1	TGTGCCAGCAGCAGCAAATCCAGGGGGCTGATTGGCTACAATGAGCAGTTCTTC	CASSSKSRGLIGYNEQFF
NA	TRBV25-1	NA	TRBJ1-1	TGTGCCAGCAGTGAATATTCGGCCCTCGGGGGGGGCACTGAAGCTTTCTTT	CASSEYSALGGGTEAFF
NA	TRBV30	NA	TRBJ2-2	TGTGCCTGGATGATGACACCGAACACCGGGGAGCTGTTTTTT	CAWMMTPNTGELFF
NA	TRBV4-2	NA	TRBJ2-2	TGTGCCAGCAGCCAAGCAGGGGCGGGCGGGGAGCTGTTTTTT	CASSQAGAGGELFF
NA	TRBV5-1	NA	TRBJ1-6	TGCGCCAGCGGGCCCGAAGGACATAATTCACCCCTCCACTTT	CASGPEGHNSPLHF
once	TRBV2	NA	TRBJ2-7	TGTGCCAGCAGGACGGGAGAGCAGTACTTC	CASRTGEQYF
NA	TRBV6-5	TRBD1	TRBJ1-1	TGTGCCAGCACCGAGACAGGGATGAACACTGAAGCTTTCTTT	CASTETGMNTEAFF
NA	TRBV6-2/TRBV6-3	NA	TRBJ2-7	TGTGCCAGCAGTTGGGACTCCTACGAGCAGTACTTC	CASSWDSYEQYF
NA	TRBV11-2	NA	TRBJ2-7	TGTGCCAGCAGCTTGTTTTTGGAGTCTTTGACAGCATCCTACGAGCAGTACTTC	CASSLFLESLTASYEQYF
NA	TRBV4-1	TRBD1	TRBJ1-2	TGCGCCAGCAGCCCAATACCGGGACAGGAAGTTTATGGCTACACCTTC	CASSPIPGQEVYGYTF
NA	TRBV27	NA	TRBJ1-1	TGTGCCAGCAGTTTAGGACAATTCACTGAAGCTTTCTTT	CASSLGQFTEAFF
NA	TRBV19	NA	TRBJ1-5	TGTGCCAGTAGTATGGCAGGGACTAATCAGCCCCAGCATTTT	CASSMAGTNQPQHF
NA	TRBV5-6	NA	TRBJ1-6	TGTGCCAGCAGCTTGAGGTCGGTCCGTTCCAATTCACCCCTCCACTTT	CASSLRSVRSNSPLHF
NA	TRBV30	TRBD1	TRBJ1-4	TGTGCCTGGCGCAACAGGGGTGGAGGGGAAAATGAAAAACTGTTTTTT	CAWRNRGGGENEKLFF
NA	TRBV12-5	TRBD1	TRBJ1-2	TGTGCTAGTGGTTCCAGCCTACAGGGGGCCTCTAACTATGGCTACACCTTC	CASGSSLQGASNYGYTF
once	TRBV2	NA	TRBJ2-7	TGTGCCACCTCTACCGGGACATTATCCTACGAGCAGTACTTC	CATSTGTLSYEQYF
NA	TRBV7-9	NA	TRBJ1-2	TGTGCCAGCAGCTCCTCGGGACACGGCCAACGGGGCTACACCTTC	CASSSSGHGQRGYTF
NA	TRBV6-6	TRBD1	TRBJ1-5	TGTGCCAGCAGTGACCGGACAGGGTGGGATCAGCCCCAGCATTTT	CASSDRTGWDQPQHF
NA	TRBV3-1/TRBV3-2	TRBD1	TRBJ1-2	TGTGCCAGCAGCTCTCGACAGGGAGTGGGCTATGGCTACACCTTC	CASSSRQGVGYGYTF
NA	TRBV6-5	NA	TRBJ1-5	TGTGCCAGCATGGCCCGAAGCAATCAGCCCCAGCATTTT	CASMARSNQPQHF
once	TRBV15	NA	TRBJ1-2	TGTGCCACCAGCAGAGATGTTCTCAGCAACTATGGCTACACCTTC	CATSRDVLSNYGYTF
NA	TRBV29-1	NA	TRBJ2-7	TGCAGCGTTGGCCTTAGCAGCTACGAGCAGTACTTC	CSVGLSSYEQYF
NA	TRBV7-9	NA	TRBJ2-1	TGTGCCAGCAGCGAGGGTTCCTACAATGAGCAGTTCTTC	CASSEGSYNEQFF
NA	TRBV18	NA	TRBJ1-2	TGTGCCAGCTCACCCGGGGATGAGGTTGGTTATGGCTACACCTTC	CASSPGDEVGYGYTF
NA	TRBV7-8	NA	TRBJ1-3	TGTGCCAGCAGTGGGAGCTCTGGAAACACCATATATTTT	CASSGSSGNTIYF
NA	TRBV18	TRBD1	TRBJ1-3	TGTGCCAGCTCCCAGGGACAGGGGGCACAAGGAAACACCATATATTTT	CASSQGQGAQGNTIYF
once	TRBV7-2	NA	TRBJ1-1	TGTGCCAGCAGCTTACGTTGGGAGGACACTGAAGCTTTCTTT	CASSLRWEDTEAFF
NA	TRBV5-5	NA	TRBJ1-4	TGTGCCAGCAGCTTCGGACTTGTAAGAGAAAAACTGTTTTTT	CASSFGLVREKLFF
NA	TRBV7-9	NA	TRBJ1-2	TGTGCCAGCAGCTTAGCAGGGAACTATGGCTACACCTTC	CASSLAGNYGYTF
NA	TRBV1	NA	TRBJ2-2	TGCACCAGCAGCCCTGGTGGCGGGGAGCTGTTTTTT	CTSSPGGGELFF
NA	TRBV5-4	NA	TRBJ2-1	TGTGCCAGCAGCTTGTACGGGATGTCCTACAATGAGCAGTTCTTC	CASSLYGMSYNEQFF
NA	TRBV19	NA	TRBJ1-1	TGTGCCAGTAGTATAGGAAAGTACACTGAAGCTTTCTTT	CASSIGKYTEAFF
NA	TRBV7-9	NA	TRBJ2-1	TGTGCCAGCAGTCGGACTACCAACTCCTACAATGAGCAGTTCTTC	CASSRTTNSYNEQFF
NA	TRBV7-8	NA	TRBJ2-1	TGTGCCAGCAGCCCCAGGGGAGCCCTCACTGAGCAGTTCTTC	CASSPRGALTEQFF
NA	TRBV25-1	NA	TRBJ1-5	TGTGCCAGCAGTACCCGCAGGGGCGGCCTGCAGCCCCAGCATTTT	CASSTRRGGLQPQHF
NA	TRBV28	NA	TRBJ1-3	TGTGCCAGCACCAAAGGCCCCTCTGGAAACACCATATATTTT	CASTKGPSGNTIYF
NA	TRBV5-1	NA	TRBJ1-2	TGCGCCAGCAGCGAGAGCCAACGTGGCTACACCTTC	CASSESQRGYTF
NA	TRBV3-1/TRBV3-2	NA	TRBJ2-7	TGTGCCAGCAGCCGTAAGCCCCTTCTCGGTCGGTACGAGCAGTACTTC	CASSRKPLLGRYEQYF
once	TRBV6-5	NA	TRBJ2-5	TGTGCCAGCAGCCCCAGGGGGGGAACAGAGACCCAGTACTTC	CASSPRGGTETQYF